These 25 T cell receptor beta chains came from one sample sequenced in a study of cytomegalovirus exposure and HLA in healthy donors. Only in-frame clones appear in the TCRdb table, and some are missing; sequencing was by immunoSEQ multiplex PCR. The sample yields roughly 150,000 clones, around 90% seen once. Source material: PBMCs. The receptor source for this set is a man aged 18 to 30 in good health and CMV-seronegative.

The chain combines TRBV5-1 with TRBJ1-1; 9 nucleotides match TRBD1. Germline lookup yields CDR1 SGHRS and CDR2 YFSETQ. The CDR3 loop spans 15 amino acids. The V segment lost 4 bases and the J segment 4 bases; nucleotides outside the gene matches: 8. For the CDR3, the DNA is TGCGCCAGCAGCCAGGGGACAGGGAAGATCACTGAAGCTTTCTTT. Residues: CASSQGTGKITEAFF.

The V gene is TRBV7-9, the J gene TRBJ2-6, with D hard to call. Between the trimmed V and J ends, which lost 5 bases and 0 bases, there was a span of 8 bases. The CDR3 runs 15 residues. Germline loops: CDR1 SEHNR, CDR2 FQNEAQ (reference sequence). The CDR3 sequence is CASSLSSSGANVLTF. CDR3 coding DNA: TGTGCCAGCAGCCTCTCGAGCTCTGGGGCCAACGTCCTGACTTTC.

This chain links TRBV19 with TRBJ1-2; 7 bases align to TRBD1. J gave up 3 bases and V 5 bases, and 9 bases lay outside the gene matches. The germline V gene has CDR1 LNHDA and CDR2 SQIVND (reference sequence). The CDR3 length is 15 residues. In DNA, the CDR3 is TGTGCCAGTAGTTCAAGGGACAGCTTTTACTATGGCTACACCTTC. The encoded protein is CASSSRDSFYYGYTF.

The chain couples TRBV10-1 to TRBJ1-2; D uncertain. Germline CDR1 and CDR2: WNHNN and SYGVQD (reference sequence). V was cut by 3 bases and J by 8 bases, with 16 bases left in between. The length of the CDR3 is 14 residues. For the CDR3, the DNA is TGCGCCAGCAGTGACTACCAGGCGGGTTACGGCTACACCTTC. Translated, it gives CASSDYQAGYGYTF.

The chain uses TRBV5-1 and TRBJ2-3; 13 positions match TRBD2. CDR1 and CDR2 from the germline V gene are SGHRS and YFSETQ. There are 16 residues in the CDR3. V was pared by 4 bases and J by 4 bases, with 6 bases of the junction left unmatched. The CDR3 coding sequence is TGCGCCAGCAGCGTTACTAGCGGGAGGGTGGCAGATACGCAGTATTTT. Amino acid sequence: CASSVTSGRVADTQYF.

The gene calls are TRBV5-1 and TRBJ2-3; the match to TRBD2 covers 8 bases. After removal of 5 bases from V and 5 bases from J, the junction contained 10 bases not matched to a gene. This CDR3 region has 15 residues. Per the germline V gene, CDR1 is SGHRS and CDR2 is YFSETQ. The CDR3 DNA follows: TGCGCCAGCAGTCGGACAGCGGGGGTCGGAGATACGCAGTATTTT. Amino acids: CASSRTAGVGDTQYF. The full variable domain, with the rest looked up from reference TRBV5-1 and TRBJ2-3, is KAGVTQTPRYLIKTRGQQVTLSCSPISGHRSVSWYQQTPGQGLQFLFEYFSETQRNKGNFPGRFSGRQFSNSRSEMNVSTLELGDSALYLCASSRTAGVGDTQYFGPGTRLTVL.

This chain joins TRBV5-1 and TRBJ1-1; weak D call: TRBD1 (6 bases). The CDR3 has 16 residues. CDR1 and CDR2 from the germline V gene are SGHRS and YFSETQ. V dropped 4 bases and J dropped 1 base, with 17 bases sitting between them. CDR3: CASSPDSRSRNTEAFF. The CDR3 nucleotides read TGCGCCAGCAGCCCGGACAGCCGAAGCCGGAACACTGAAGCTTTCTTT.

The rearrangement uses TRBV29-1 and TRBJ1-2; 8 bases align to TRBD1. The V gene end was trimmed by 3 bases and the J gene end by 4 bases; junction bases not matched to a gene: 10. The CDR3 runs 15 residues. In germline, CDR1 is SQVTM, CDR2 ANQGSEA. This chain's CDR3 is CSVDKLGQGSYGYTF. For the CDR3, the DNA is TGCAGCGTTGATAAGCTTGGACAGGGAAGCTATGGCTACACCTTC.

CDR3 residues: CASSDAGVRAEQYF. As DNA, the CDR3 is TGCGCCAGCAGTGATGCAGGGGTCCGGGCTGAGCAGTACTTC. The chain uses TRBV10-1 and TRBJ2-7, with D possibly matching TRBD1 (6 bases). Germline V gene lookup returns CDR1 WNHNN and CDR2 SYGVQD (reference sequence). This CDR3 contains 14 residues. Trimming removed 3 bases at V and 7 bases at J, with 16 bases between.

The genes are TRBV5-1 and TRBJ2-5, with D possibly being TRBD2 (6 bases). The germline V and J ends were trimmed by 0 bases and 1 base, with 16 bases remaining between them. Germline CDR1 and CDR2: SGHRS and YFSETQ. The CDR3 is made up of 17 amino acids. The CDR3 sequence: CASSLGAGRSLQETQYF. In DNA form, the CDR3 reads TGCGCCAGCAGCTTGGGGGCGGGGCGGAGTCTCCAAGAGACCCAGTACTTC.

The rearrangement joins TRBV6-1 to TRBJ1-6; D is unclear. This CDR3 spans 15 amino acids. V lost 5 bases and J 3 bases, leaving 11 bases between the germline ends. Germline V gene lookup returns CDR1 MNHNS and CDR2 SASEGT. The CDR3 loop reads CASSQDWDYNSPLHF. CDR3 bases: TGTGCCAGCAGTCAGGACTGGGACTATAATTCACCCCTCCACTTT.

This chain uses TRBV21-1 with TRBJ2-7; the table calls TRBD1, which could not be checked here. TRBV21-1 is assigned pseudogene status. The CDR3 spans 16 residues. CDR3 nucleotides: TGTGCCAGCAGCAAGGTCGGGACAGGGGGGTCCTACGAGCAGTACTTC. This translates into CASSKVGTGGSYEQYF.

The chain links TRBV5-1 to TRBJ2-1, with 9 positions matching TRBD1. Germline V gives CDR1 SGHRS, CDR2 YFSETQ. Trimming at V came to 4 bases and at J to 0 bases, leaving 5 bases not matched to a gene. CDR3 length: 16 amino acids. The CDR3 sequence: CASSLGTGSSYNEQFF. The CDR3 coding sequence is TGCGCCAGCAGCCTCGGGACAGGGAGCTCCTACAATGAGCAGTTCTTC.

The CDR3 DNA follows: TGTGCCAGCAGCTTAGGGGGCAGGAACACTGAAGCTTTCTTT. It specifies CASSLGGRNTEAFF. The V gene is TRBV2, the J gene TRBJ1-1; 7 positions agree with TRBD1. The CDR3 has 14 residues. Trimming cost V 6 bases and J 1 base; bases outside gene matches: 5. From germline, CDR1 is SNHLY and CDR2 FYNNEI.

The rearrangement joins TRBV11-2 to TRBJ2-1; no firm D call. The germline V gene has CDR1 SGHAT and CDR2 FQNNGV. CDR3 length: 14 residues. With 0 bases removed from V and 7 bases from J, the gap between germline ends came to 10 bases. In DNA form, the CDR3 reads TGTGCCAGCAGCTTAGAGTCGTACGGGAATGAGCAGTTCTTC. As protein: CASSLESYGNEQFF.

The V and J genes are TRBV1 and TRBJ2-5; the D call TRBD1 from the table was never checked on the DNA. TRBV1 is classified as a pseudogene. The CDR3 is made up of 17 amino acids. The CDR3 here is CTSSQDSGQGWGGTQYF. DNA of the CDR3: TGCACCAGCAGCCAAGACTCTGGACAGGGCTGGGGGGGGACCCAGTACTTC.

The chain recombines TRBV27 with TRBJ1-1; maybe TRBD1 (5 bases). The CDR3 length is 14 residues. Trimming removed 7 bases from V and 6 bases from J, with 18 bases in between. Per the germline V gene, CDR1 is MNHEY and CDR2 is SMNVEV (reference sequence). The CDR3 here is CASMGGERRSEAFF. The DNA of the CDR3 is TGTGCCAGCATGGGAGGGGAAAGACGCTCTGAAGCTTTCTTT.

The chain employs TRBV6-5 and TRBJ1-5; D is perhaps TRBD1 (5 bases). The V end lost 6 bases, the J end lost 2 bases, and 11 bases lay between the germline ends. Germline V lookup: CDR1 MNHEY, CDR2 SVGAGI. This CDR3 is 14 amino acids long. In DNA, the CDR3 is TGTGCCAGCAGCTCAGGGTTGGGCAATCAGCCCCAGCATTTT. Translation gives CASSSGLGNQPQHF.

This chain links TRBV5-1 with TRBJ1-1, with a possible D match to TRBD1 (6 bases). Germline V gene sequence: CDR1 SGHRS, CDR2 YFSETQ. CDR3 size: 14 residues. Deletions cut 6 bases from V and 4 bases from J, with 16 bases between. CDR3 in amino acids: CASIDAGGGTEAFF. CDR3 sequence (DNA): TGCGCCAGCATCGACGCGGGGGGCGGCACTGAAGCTTTCTTT.

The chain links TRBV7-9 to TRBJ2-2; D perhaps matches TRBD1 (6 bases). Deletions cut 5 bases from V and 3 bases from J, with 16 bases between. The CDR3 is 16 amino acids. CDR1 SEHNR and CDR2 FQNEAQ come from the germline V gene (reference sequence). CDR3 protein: CASSPFQGTYTGELFF. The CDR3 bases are TGTGCCAGCAGCCCGTTCCAGGGGACCTACACCGGGGAGCTGTTTTTT.

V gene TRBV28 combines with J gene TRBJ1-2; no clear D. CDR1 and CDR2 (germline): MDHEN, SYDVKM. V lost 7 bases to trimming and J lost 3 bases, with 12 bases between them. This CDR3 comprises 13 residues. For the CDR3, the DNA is TGTGCCAGCAAGGAGGGTGCGGACTATGGCTACACCTTC. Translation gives CASKEGADYGYTF.

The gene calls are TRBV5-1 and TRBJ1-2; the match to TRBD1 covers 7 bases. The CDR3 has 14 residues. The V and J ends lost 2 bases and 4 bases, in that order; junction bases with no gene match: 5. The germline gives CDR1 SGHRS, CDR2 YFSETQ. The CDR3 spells CASSLQGKAYGYTF. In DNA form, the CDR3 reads TGCGCCAGCAGCTTACAGGGGAAAGCCTATGGCTACACCTTC.

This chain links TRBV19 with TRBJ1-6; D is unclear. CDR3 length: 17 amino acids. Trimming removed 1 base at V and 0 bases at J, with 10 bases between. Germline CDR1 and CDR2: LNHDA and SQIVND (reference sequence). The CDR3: CASSIGGLSSYNSPLHF. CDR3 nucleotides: TGTGCCAGTAGTATAGGCGGCCTAAGCTCCTATAATTCACCCCTCCACTTT. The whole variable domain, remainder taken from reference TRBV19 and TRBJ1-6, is DGGITQSPKYLFRKEGQNVTLSCEQNLNHDAMYWYRQDPGQGLRLIYYSQIVNDFQKGDIAEGYSVSREKKESFPLTVTSAQKNPTAFYLCASSIGGLSSYNSPLHFGNGTRLTVT.

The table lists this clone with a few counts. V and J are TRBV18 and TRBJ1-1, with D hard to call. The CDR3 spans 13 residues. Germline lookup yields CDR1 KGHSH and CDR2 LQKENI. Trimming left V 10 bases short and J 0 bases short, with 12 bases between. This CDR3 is CATTPVMNTEAFF. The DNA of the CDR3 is TGTGCCACCACCCCAGTCATGAACACTGAAGCTTTCTTT.

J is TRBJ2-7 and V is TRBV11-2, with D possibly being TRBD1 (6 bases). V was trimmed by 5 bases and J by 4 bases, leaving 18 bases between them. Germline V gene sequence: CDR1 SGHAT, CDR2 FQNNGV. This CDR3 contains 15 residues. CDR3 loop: CASSEEDRFRYEQYF. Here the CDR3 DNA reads TGTGCCAGCAGCGAAGAAGACAGGTTCAGGTACGAGCAGTACTTC. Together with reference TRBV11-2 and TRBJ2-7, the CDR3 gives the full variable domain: EAGVAQSPRYKIIEKRQSVAFWCNPISGHATLYWYQQILGQGPKLLIQFQNNGVVDDSQLPKDRFSAERLKGVDSTLKIQPAKLEDSAVYLCASSEEDRFRYEQYFGPGTRLTVT.